One and the same sample provided the 14 T cell receptor beta chains below, sequenced in a study of T-cell memory formation after mild COVID-19. TCRdb redid the calling of the 5' RACE reads with MiXCR, one entry per CDR3 protein. The sample holds about 49,000 distinct CDR3 sequences; approximately 8% are singletons and the top ten take roughly 1.5%. The source material was PBMCs or a T cell subset sorted from them (not recorded which). The receptor set was obtained from a man between 18 and 35 years old who had mild COVID-19 (a few samples of this study predate the infection). Cell type and time point are not known.

The gene calls are TRBV7-2 and TRBJ2-7, with D possibly being TRBD1 (5 bases). Germline V gene sequence: CDR1 SGHTA, CDR2 FQGNSA. The CDR3 has 14 amino acids. Trimming took off 5 bases at V and 5 bases at J, with 16 bases between the two ends. CDR3 residues: CASSTTGFCHEQYV. CDR3 nucleotide sequence: TGTGCCAGCAGCACAACAGGTTTCTGCCACGAGCAGTACGTC.

The J gene is TRBJ1-1, the V gene TRBV12-3 or TRBV12-4, with 7 bases that match TRBD1. CDR3 length equals 11 residues. V lost 5 bases to trimming and J lost 13 bases; unmatched junction nucleotides: 7. CDR3 nucleotides: TGTGCCAGCAGTACTCAGGGGGTTGGTTTCTTT. As protein: CASSTQGVGFF.

This clonotype has ten or more counts. The gene calls are TRBV10-3 and TRBJ2-3; TRBD2 might be the D (6 bases). In germline, CDR1 is ENHRY, CDR2 SYGVKD. V was shortened by 6 bases and J by 5 bases, with 18 bases between the two germline ends. The CDR3 is 15 residues long. CDR3 coding DNA: TGTGCCATCAGCCCTCCGGGAGACGAGAAAGATACGCAGTATTTT. Translation: CAISPPGDEKDTQYF.

This clonotype was seen a few times. V and J are TRBV2 and TRBJ2-1; D might be TRBD1 (6 bases). Germline loops: CDR1 SNHLY, CDR2 FYNNEI. The CDR3 spans 13 residues. V lost 3 bases and J lost 6, with 9 bases in between. Written as DNA, the CDR3 is TGTGCCAGCAGTGACCAGGGGCTCAATGAGCAGTTCTTC. Protein sequence: CASSDQGLNEQFF.

The rearrangement joins TRBV7-3 to TRBJ2-5; 14 positions match TRBD2. The germline CDR1 and CDR2 sequences are SGHTA and FQGTGA. The CDR3 covers 16 residues. V was pared by 5 bases and J by 5 bases, with 7 bases of the junction left unmatched. CDR3 region: CASSPGLAGGSETQYF. CDR3 sequence (DNA): TGTGCCAGCAGCCCCGGACTAGCGGGGGGTTCTGAGACCCAGTACTTC.

The sample holds many counts of this clonotype. The chain recombines TRBV7-3 with TRBJ2-2; no clear D gene. The CDR3 contains 15 residues. V dropped 1 base and J dropped 0 bases, with 6 bases sitting between them. The germline CDR1 and CDR2 sequences are SGHTA and FQGTGA. In DNA, the CDR3 is TGTGCCAGCAGCTTAAGTACAACGAACACCGGGGAGCTGTTTTTT. Translation gives CASSLSTTNTGELFF.

This clonotype was detected a few times. The genes are TRBV7-2 and TRBJ1-1; D unclear. The CDR3 is made up of 12 amino acids. V gave up 6 bases and J gave up 1 base, with 6 bases separating them. Germline CDR1 SGHTA, CDR2 FQGNSA. This chain's CDR3 is CASRAWNTEAFF. The DNA for the CDR3 is TGTGCCAGCAGAGCCTGGAACACTGAAGCTTTCTTT.

This clonotype was picked up a small number of times. This chain connects TRBV4-1 to TRBJ1-6, with 7 bases lining up with TRBD1. Unmatched junction bases numbered 8, after V lost 8 bases and J lost 10 bases. The germline CDR1 and CDR2 sequences are MGHRA and YSYEKL. This CDR3 comprises 13 residues. The CDR3 region is CASGGRGYSPLHF. The CDR3, as DNA: TGCGCCAGCGGAGGCAGGGGGTACTCACCCCTCCACTTT.

The chain recombines TRBV29-1 with TRBJ2-1; 8 bases are shared with TRBD2. The CDR3 is made up of 13 amino acids. Losses at the gene ends were 4 bases for V and 1 base for J; bases not matched to a gene: 0. CDR1 is SQVTM and CDR2 is ANQGSEA in the germline V gene. The CDR3 region has the DNA TGCAGCGTTGGACTAGCGTCCTACAATGAGCAGTTCTTC. It specifies CSVGLASYNEQFF.

This clonotype was seen a few times. The chain combines TRBV5-6 with TRBJ2-3, with 10 bases matching TRBD2. V gave up 3 bases and J gave up 2 bases; unmatched junction bases: 6. CDR1 is SGHDT, CDR2 YYEEEE, per germline. This CDR3 contains 16 residues. CDR3: CASSWTSGTNTDTQYF. The CDR3 region has the DNA TGTGCCAGCAGCTGGACTAGCGGCACAAACACAGATACGCAGTATTTT.

This clonotype was seen more than once but under ten times. This chain links TRBV20-1 with TRBJ1-1, with 7 nucleotides matching TRBD1. V shed 0 bases, J shed 3 bases, and the junction held 4 bases outside the gene matches. Germline V gene lookup returns CDR1 DFQATT and CDR2 SNEGSKA (reference sequence). This CDR3 has 14 amino acids. The CDR3: CSARDRTGHTEAFF. CDR3 in DNA: TGCAGTGCTAGAGATAGGACAGGCCACACTGAAGCTTTCTTT.

The rearrangement links TRBV25-1 to TRBJ2-5; the match to TRBD1 covers 8 bases. The junction had 16 bases not matched to a gene; V was cut back by 6 bases and J by 4 bases. Looked up from germline, CDR1 is MGHDK and CDR2 is SYGVNS. There are 17 residues in the CDR3. Here the CDR3 reads CASRTNLGQGAGETQYF. In DNA, the CDR3 is TGTGCCAGCAGAACCAACCTGGGGCAGGGGGCAGGAGAGACCCAGTACTTC. The variable domain in full, completed from reference TRBV25-1 and TRBJ2-5, reads EADIYQTPRYLVIGTGKKITLECSQTMGHDKMYWYQQDPGMELHLIHYSYGVNSTEKGDLSSESTVSRIRTEHFPLTLESARPSHTSQYLCASRTNLGQGAGETQYFGPGTRLLVL.

The rearrangement links TRBV6-5 to TRBJ2-7, with D possibly TRBD2 on 5 matching bases. The CDR3 runs to 13 residues. Between the trimmed V and J ends, which lost 6 bases and 1 base, there was a span of 10 bases. Germline V gives CDR1 MNHEY, CDR2 SVGAGI. The CDR3 region has the DNA TGTGCCAGCAGCCCACCGGGATCCTACGAGCAGTACGTC. Amino acid sequence: CASSPPGSYEQYV.

The CDR3 loop is CASRSGETQYF. CDR3 nucleotides: TGCGCCAGCAGATCAGGAGAGACCCAGTACTTC. V and J are TRBV5-1 and TRBJ2-5; no reliable D call. Trimming stripped 5 bases from V and 4 bases from J, with 6 bases between. CDR3 length: 11 amino acids. From germline, CDR1 is SGHRS and CDR2 YFSETQ.